The clone carrying this TCR beta chain showed up just a few times. This specimen belongs to a study of cytomegalovirus exposure and HLA in healthy donors. Vbeta (60) and Jbeta (13) primers were used in the PCR. Sequencing used immunoSEQ multiplex PCR; TCRdb keeps in-frame clones, though not all of them. The sample gives around 170,000 clones, around 80% of which show up once; 1% is in the top ten. The CDR3 covers 17 residues. V gave up 1 base and J gave up 4 bases; unmatched junction bases: 8. Germline V gives CDR1 SEHNR, CDR2 FQNEAQ (reference sequence). Sequencing input: PBMCs. The V call is TRBV7-9, the J call TRBJ2-2, with TRBD1 matching 8 bases. This TCR came from a woman aged 50 to 60 in good health and CMV-seropositive. The CDR3 protein is CASSLVGDRPGTGELFF. The CDR3 region has the DNA TGTGCCAGCAGCTTAGTGGGGGACAGGCCCGGCACCGGGGAGCTGTTTTTT.